This entry lists 8 T cell receptor beta chains sequenced from one sample in a study of blood T cell repertoires in COVID-19. Sequenced by immunoSEQ multiplex PCR; TCRdb stores in-frame clones only, minus some. The data show roughly 99,000 clones, more than 65% seen once. Sequencing was done on a sample of peripheral blood. The receptor set was obtained from a woman older than 75 with active or convalescent COVID-19.

The chain links TRBV4-2 to TRBJ2-1, with TRBD2 as a possible D gene (6 bases). CDR1 is LGHNA and CDR2 is YNFKEQ in the germline V gene. CDR3 size: 15 residues. V gave up 2 bases and J gave up 4 bases, with 12 bases separating them. The CDR3, as DNA: TGTGCCAGCAGCCAAACTAGCAATAGATACAATGAGCAGTTCTTC. Encoded protein: CASSQTSNRYNEQFF.

This chain links TRBV5-1 with TRBJ2-3; TRBD2 aligns across 10 bases. V lost 3 bases and J lost 3; bases outside the gene matches: 1. Germline V CDR1 and CDR2: SGHRS, YFSETQ. The CDR3 consists of 14 residues. In DNA form, the CDR3 reads TGCGCCAGCAGCTCTAGCGGGAGAACAGATACGCAGTATTTT. It is translated as CASSSSGRTDTQYF.

This chain uses TRBV4-1 with TRBJ2-2, with D unresolved. Germline V gives CDR1 MGHRA, CDR2 YSYEKL. This CDR3 contains 14 residues. V shed 2 bases and J shed 1 base, with 5 bases lying between them. The CDR3 coding sequence is TGCGCCAGCAGCCAACAGCGGAACACCGGGGAGCTGTTTTTT. The encoded protein is CASSQQRNTGELFF.

The chain recombines TRBV7-2 with TRBJ2-1; 10 nucleotides line up with TRBD1. The junction had 2 bases not matched to a gene; V was cut back by 4 bases and J by 2 bases. CDR3 length equals 15 residues. Germline assignment: CDR1 SGHTA and CDR2 FQGNSA. The CDR3 loop is CASSSGTGAYNEQFF. CDR3 DNA sequence: TGTGCCAGCAGCTCCGGGACAGGGGCCTACAATGAGCAGTTCTTC.

This rearrangement joins TRBV5-8 to TRBJ2-5; TRBD1 aligns across 9 bases. The CDR3 has 13 residues. The V and J ends lost 9 bases and 4 bases, in that order; junction bases with no gene match: 7. Germline V CDR1 and CDR2: SGHTS, YDEGEE. The CDR3 region has the DNA TGTGCCACCGGGACAGGGAGTCGAGAGACCCAGTACTTC. Protein: CATGTGSRETQYF.

The chain uses TRBV11-3 and TRBJ1-3, with D maybe TRBD1 (5 bases). The CDR3 contains 17 residues. The ends were cut back, 0 bases at V and 4 bases at J, with 16 bases in the middle. Germline loops: CDR1 SGHNT, CDR2 YENEEA. CDR3 region: CASSLDREGRQGNTIYF. For the CDR3, the DNA is TGTGCCAGCAGCTTAGATCGGGAGGGGAGGCAGGGAAACACCATATATTTT.

The chain uses TRBV6-2 or TRBV6-3 and TRBJ2-2, with D possibly TRBD1 on 6 matching bases. V lost 0 bases to trimming and J lost 13 bases, with 18 bases between them. CDR1 is MNHEY and CDR2 is SVGEGT in the germline V gene. There are 15 residues in the CDR3. Here the CDR3 reads CASSYSTGFPSRLFF. CDR3 coding DNA: TGTGCCAGCAGTTACTCGACAGGTTTCCCCTCCAGGCTGTTTTTT.

The V call is TRBV18, the J call TRBJ2-7; D is unresolved. Between the trimmed V and J ends, which lost 2 bases and 2 bases, there was a span of 4 bases. CDR1 and CDR2 (germline): KGHSH, LQKENI. This CDR3 has 12 amino acids. The CDR3 coding sequence is TGTGCCAGCTCACCAAGAGCCTACGAGCAGTACTTC. It specifies CASSPRAYEQYF. The whole variable domain, remainder taken from reference TRBV18 and TRBJ2-7, is NAGVMQNPRHLVRRRGQEARLRCSPMKGHSHVYWYRQLPEEGLKFMVYLQKENIIDESGMPKERFSAEFPKEGPSILRIQQVVRGDSAAYFCASSPRAYEQYFGPGTRLTVT.